Listed below are T cell receptor beta chains from one sample, sequenced in a study of T cells after yellow fever vaccination. MiXCR was run by TCRdb on the 5' RACE reads, yielding one entry per CDR3 protein. There are about 260,000 distinct CDR3 sequences in the sample; roughly 13% occur only once, and 0.45% to 0.65% lies in the top ten. Sequencing was performed on CD4+ T cells sorted from PBMCs, taken 45 days after the yellow fever booster vaccination. The receptors originated from a man aged 25-40 years who received the YFV17D yellow fever vaccine. Each CDR3 is given with its conserved first and last residue. Fields, in order: V gene, CDR3 length, CDR3 protein.

>TRBV25-1|14
CASSEPGGWGEQFF
>TRBV20-1|17
CSASIFGLVRTQETQYF
>TRBV7-2|16
CTSSLLSAMHTWELFF
>TRBV3-1|16
CASSQSQGGRGYKQYF
>TRBV29-1|15
CSVECRIPLNYGYTF
>TRBV2|13
CASVRDRGQEQYF
>TRBV19|16
CASGQFPLAGANVLTF
>TRBV30|17
CAWTAGRTSGSSGIQYF
>TRBV2|15
CASRSPRQGLSPLHF
>TRBV7-2|12
CASSPEGGGYTF
>TRBV6-5|13
CASSYTRQETQYF
>TRBV2|16
CASTLGQSSMNTEAFF
>TRBV5-8|14
CASSSWMGQETQYF
>TRBV28|16
CASSLAGGLSSYEQYF
>TRBV6-1|14
CASMMDRGTGELFF
>TRBV11-1|15
CASSLEAGVSYEQYF
>TRBV7-9|13
CASSLGSQNIQYF
>TRBV20-1|15
CSASLPGQENYGYTF
>TRBV29-1|13
CSVPGLAGSWQFF
>TRBV20-1|15
CSARDGHRSTDTQYF
>TRBV20-1|13
CSAREGRTYGYTF
>TRBV29-1|16
CSVCGTATSGTNEQFF
>TRBV20-1|10
CSLDADTQYF
>TRBV11-2|19
CASSPYDGSGRAREYEQYF
>TRBV3-1|12
CASSQGASRKYF
>TRBV2|15
CASRDKTGTQETQYF
>TRBV7-3|18
CASSLSGRPGTGGDTQYF
>TRBV7-9|13
CASSADRVAEAFF
>TRBV14|13
CASSRKPFNEQFF
>TRBV5-1|16
CASSRVGGQGPYGYTF
>TRBV5-1|18
CASSLVPLMTGPQETQYF
>TRBV18|15
CASSTGGGGNQPQHF
>TRBV5-1|15
CASSPGRTWDTEAFF
>TRBV7-9|15
CASSSRRGSYNEQFF
>TRBV5-1|16
CASSLQSGQGGETQYF
>TRBV6-1|15
CASSGVGLAIYEQYF
>TRBV7-6|14
CASSFIGDPDTQYF
>TRBV12-3/TRBV12-4|14
CASSFIGTNYGYTF
>TRBV29-1|13
CSGSGRLYNEQFF
>TRBV3-1|13
CASSQNPGDTQYF
>TRBV7-2|14
CASSFNGATGELFF
>TRBV19|14
CASTLWGDSTEAFF
>TRBV5-1|13
CASSLDLGDTQYF
>TRBV30|14
CAWLRQSNTGELFF
>TRBV5-1|13
CASSFFGEEKLFF
>TRBV9|16
CASSVGASGMADTQYF
>TRBV5-5|15
CASSFSGGGPDTQYF
>TRBV5-1|13
CASSLETSHEQFF
>TRBV9|14
CASSDFSGANVLTF
>TRBV20-1|12
CSATPGHPRQYF
>TRBV21-1|14
CASKWGTGANVLTF
>TRBV10-3|15
CATRESGANTGEPFF
>TRBV20-1|17
CSASSAVLADAQETQYF
>TRBV25-1|13
CASSRAGVSEQYF